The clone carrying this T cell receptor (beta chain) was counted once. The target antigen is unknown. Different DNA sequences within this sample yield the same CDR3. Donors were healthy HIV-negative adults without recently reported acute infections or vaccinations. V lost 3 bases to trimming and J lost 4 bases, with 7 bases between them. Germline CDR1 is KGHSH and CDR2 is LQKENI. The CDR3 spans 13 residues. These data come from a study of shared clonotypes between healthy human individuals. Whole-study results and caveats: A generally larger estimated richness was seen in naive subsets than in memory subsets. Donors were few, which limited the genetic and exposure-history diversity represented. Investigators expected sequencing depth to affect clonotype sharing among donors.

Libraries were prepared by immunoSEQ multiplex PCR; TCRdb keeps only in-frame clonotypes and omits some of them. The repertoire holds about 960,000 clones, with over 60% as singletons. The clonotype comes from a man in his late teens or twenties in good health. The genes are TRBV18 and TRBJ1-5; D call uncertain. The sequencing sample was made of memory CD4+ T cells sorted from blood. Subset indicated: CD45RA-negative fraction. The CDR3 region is CASSPDGNQPQHF. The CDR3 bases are TGTGCCAGCTCACCGGACGGGAATCAGCCCCAGCATTTT.